The rows below give T cell receptor beta chains drawn from one sample of a study of control samples from healthy donors and cancer patients. Repertoires were generated with immunoSEQ multiplex PCR, while TCRdb's copy carries only in-frame clones and drops some. This table has fewer than 85,000 clones, approximately 94% appearing once. The sample comprised blood. The receptors originated from a woman under 40 in good health. CDR3s include the opening cysteine and the closing phenylalanine or tryptophan. A D gene is named only where the DNA matches it firmly. Only part of the rows carry a size: once, few, many, or a class if the clone is expanded.

.	TRBV7-9	.	TRBJ2-3	TGTGCCAGCAGCTTAGATCCGGGTCCTTACACAGATACGCAGTATTTT	CASSLDPGPYTDTQYF
few	TRBV5-4	.	TRBJ2-7	TGTGCCAGCAGCCAGGGTGGCAAAACCTACGAGCAGTACTTC	CASSQGGKTYEQYF
.	TRBV4-2	.	TRBJ1-4	TGTGCCAGCAGCCAAGATCCCCAGGGAGGTAATGAAAAACTGTTTTTT	CASSQDPQGGNEKLFF
.	TRBV6-2/TRBV6-3	.	TRBJ2-5	TGTGCCAGCAGTTACGAGGGTGCAGGAGAGACCCAGTACTTC	CASSYEGAGETQYF
.	TRBV4-1	TRBD1	TRBJ1-4	TGCGCCAGCCGTCAGGGGGCGGAAGAAAAACTGTTTTTT	CASRQGAEEKLFF
.	TRBV19	.	TRBJ1-6	TGTGCCAGTATCGGGCCAGGGAGCTCCTATAATTCACCCCTCCACTTT	CASIGPGSSYNSPLHF
.	TRBV4-2	TRBD2	TRBJ2-1	TGTGCCAGCAGCCAGGTAGCGGGGGGCTCTACCTACAATGAGCAGTTCTTC	CASSQVAGGSTYNEQFF
.	TRBV12-3/TRBV12-4	.	TRBJ1-5	TGTGCCAGCAGTTATGGGGGAGGACAGCCCCAGCATTTT	CASSYGGGQPQHF
.	TRBV13	.	TRBJ2-3	TGTGCCAGCAGAAGCCGCACAGATACGCAGTATTTT	CASRSRTDTQYF
once	TRBV28	.	TRBJ1-6	TGTGCCAGCACGGGAGGGAGCTCCTATAATTCACCCCTCCACTTT	CASTGGSSYNSPLHF
.	TRBV19	TRBD1	TRBJ1-1	TGTGCCAGTAGATTCATGGGGACAGTCACTGAAGCTTTCTTT	CASRFMGTVTEAFF
.	TRBV4-1	TRBD1	TRBJ1-2	TGCGCCAGCGCGGGGGACAGGGGGAACTATGGCTACACCTTC	CASAGDRGNYGYTF
.	TRBV10-3	.	TRBJ1-1	TGTGCCATCAGCGCCCGGGTAGAGAACACTGAAGCTTTCTTT	CAISARVENTEAFF
.	TRBV5-4	TRBD1	TRBJ2-1	TGTGCCAGCAGCTTTCCCGACAGGGGCTCCGAGCAGTTCTTC	CASSFPDRGSEQFF
.	TRBV27	TRBD1	TRBJ1-4	TGTGCCAGCAGTCCAGGGACAGGGACAACTAATGAAAAACTGTTTTTT	CASSPGTGTTNEKLFF
.	TRBV6-5	.	TRBJ1-1	TGTGCCAGCAGTTACTCCGGGGGCAGTGAAGCTTTCTTT	CASSYSGGSEAFF
.	TRBV30	TRBD1	TRBJ1-5	TGTGCCTGGACAGGGGGAAGCAATCAGCCCCAGCATTTT	CAWTGGSNQPQHF
.	TRBV7-2	.	TRBJ1-6	TGTGCCAGCAGCAATAGACAGACTAATTCACCCCTCCACTTT	CASSNRQTNSPLHF
.	TRBV7-8	.	TRBJ1-5	TGTGCCAGCAGCTTAGCGGGGGCGGGTAATCAGCCCCAGCATTTT	CASSLAGAGNQPQHF
.	TRBV30	TRBD1	TRBJ1-1	TGTGCCTGGAGTGTAGACAGGGGCACTGAAGCTTTCTTT	CAWSVDRGTEAFF
once	TRBV5-1	.	TRBJ2-6	TGCGCCAGCAGCACCAGGGGGGGACTCTCTGGGGCCAACGTCCTGACTTTC	CASSTRGGLSGANVLTF
.	TRBV11-2	.	TRBJ2-3	TGTGCCAGCAGCTTTGGTGGGGGGCTCAGTACAGATACGCAGTATTTT	CASSFGGGLSTDTQYF
.	TRBV18	.	TRBJ1-5	TGTGCCAGCTCACCACCCAGGGGTAATAGCAATCAGCCCCAGCATTTT	CASSPPRGNSNQPQHF
.	TRBV6-1	TRBD2	TRBJ2-1	TGTGCCAGCAGTGAACCCTCGGGACTAGGAAACAATGAGCAGTTCTTC	CASSEPSGLGNNEQFF
.	TRBV2	.	TRBJ2-2	TGTGCCAGCAGTGTACAGGGCTCCGCAACCGGGGAGCTGTTTTTT	CASSVQGSATGELFF
.	TRBV6-6	.	TRBJ2-1	TGTGCCAGCAATTACGGCCTTACGAATGAGCAGTTCTTC	CASNYGLTNEQFF
once	TRBV15	TRBD1	TRBJ1-5	TGTGCCACCAGCAGCCGGGACAGGGTGGGTAGCAATCAGCCCCAGCATTTT	CATSSRDRVGSNQPQHF
.	TRBV5-6	.	TRBJ2-1	TGTGCCAGCAGCCCAGACCCCACGGGTGGGGGGAGGTACAATGAGCAGTTCTTC	CASSPDPTGGGRYNEQFF
.	TRBV5-4	.	TRBJ2-7	TGTGCCTTAAGCATGCGGGGGCGATCCTACGAGCAGTACTTC	CALSMRGRSYEQYF
.	TRBV2	.	TRBJ2-2	TGTGCCAGCGAGAGGGTGGCCGGGGAGCTGTTTTTT	CASERVAGELFF
.	TRBV7-9	TRBD2	TRBJ2-2	TGTGCCAGCAGCTTCCAGCGGGGGAAGGCTACCGGGGAGCTGTTTTTT	CASSFQRGKATGELFF
.	TRBV28	.	TRBJ1-2	TGTGCCAGCAGGCGGGTTCTAAACTATGGCTACACCTTC	CASRRVLNYGYTF
.	TRBV12-3/TRBV12-4	.	TRBJ1-5	TGTGCCAGCACACGGGGGCAACAGCCCCAGCATTTT	CASTRGQQPQHF
.	TRBV6-5	.	TRBJ1-2	TGTGCCAGCAGTTTATCACCCCCATCTGGGTGGGGGGTTATAACCTTC	CASSLSPPSGWGVITF
.	TRBV11-2	.	TRBJ2-7	TGTGCCAGCAGCTTAGGACAGTCAACCTACGAGCAGTACTTC	CASSLGQSTYEQYF
.	TRBV18	.	TRBJ1-5	TGTGCCAGCTCACCAGTTGGGGAGCAGCCCCAGCATTTT	CASSPVGEQPQHF
.	TRBV6-1	TRBD1	TRBJ1-2	TGTGCCAGCAGTGAGGGGGACAGTCCCTATGGCTACACCTTC	CASSEGDSPYGYTF
.	TRBV3-1/TRBV3-2	TRBD1	TRBJ1-4	TGTGCCAGCAGCCAAGTGTGGACAGGGGGTAGGACTAATGAAAAACTGTTTTTT	CASSQVWTGGRTNEKLFF
.	TRBV30	.	TRBJ1-5	TGTGCCTGGAGGCCGGGTTATAGCAATCAGCCCCAGCATTTT	CAWRPGYSNQPQHF
once	TRBV28	.	TRBJ1-2	TGTGCCAGCAGTTTATATGGAAACTATGGCTACACCTTC	CASSLYGNYGYTF
.	TRBV18	.	TRBJ2-3	TGTGCCAGCTCCGGTCGACAACTAGGCACAGATACGCAGTATTTT	CASSGRQLGTDTQYF
.	TRBV6-6	.	TRBJ1-2	TGTGCCAGCAGTTACTCTTTGGGTTTGGATGGCTACACCTTC	CASSYSLGLDGYTF
.	TRBV29-1	.	TRBJ1-1	TGCAGCGTTAAAAACTCAGGGGACACTGAAGCTTTCTTT	CSVKNSGDTEAFF
.	TRBV27	.	TRBJ1-5	TGTGCCAGCAGTTCCCTAGATGGGGGAACTGGCAATCAGCCCCAGCATTTT	CASSSLDGGTGNQPQHF